The next 25 T cell receptor beta chains were all read from a single sample in a study of preoperative IRX-2 immunotherapy in early breast cancer. The table came from immunoSEQ multiplex PCR; TCRdb's copy has only in-frame clones and leaves some out. The data show roughly 2,800 clones, with 77% seen just once and 6.5% to 8.5% held by the top ten. The treatment here: preoperative locoregional IRX-2 cytokine immunotherapy. This specimen was tumor tissue, taken after IRX-2 immunotherapy. These receptors all come from a human donor with breast cancer.

The J gene is TRBJ1-5, the V gene TRBV12-5; possible D gene TRBD1, 6 bases. From germline, CDR1 is LGHNT and CDR2 FRNRAP. CDR3 length: 14 residues. CDR3 sequence: CASTMGHSNQPQHF. In DNA form, the CDR3 reads TGTGCCAGCACCATGGGACATTCCAATCAGCCCCAGCATTTT.

This clone was seen a single time. The gene calls are TRBV6-8 and TRBJ1-3; D ambiguous. The germline V gene has CDR1 MNHGY and CDR2 SAAAGT. The CDR3 is made up of 18 amino acids. Trimming left V 2 bases short and J 4 bases short, with 21 bases between. For the CDR3, the DNA is TGTGCCAGCAGTTACAGCCGCTTAATGGGAAGCCTGGGAAACACCATATATTTT. Translated, it gives CASSYSRLMGSLGNTIYF.

V gene TRBV28 combines with J gene TRBJ2-1; possibly TRBD1 for D (6 bases). V gave up 4 bases and J gave up 3 bases, with 10 bases separating them. The CDR3 is 14 residues long. The V gene's germline CDR1 is MDHEN and CDR2 SYDVKM. CDR3 sequence (DNA): TGTGCCAGCAGTTCCCAGGGGATCTACAATGAGCAGTTCTTC. It encodes CASSSQGIYNEQFF.

In its sample, this clone is large. The chain uses TRBV6-8 and TRBJ2-2; 9 bases map to TRBD2. This CDR3 is built from 15 residues. Trimming cost V 4 bases and J 4 bases; bases outside gene matches: 4. Germline V gene data show CDR1 as MNHGY and CDR2 as SAAAGT. CDR3 nucleotides: TGTGCCAGCAGTTCCATAGCGGGGGTCACCGGGGAGCTGTTTTTT. This sequence encodes CASSSIAGVTGELFF.

This clone came up a few times. V gene TRBV14 combines with J gene TRBJ1-4, with no clear D. Trimming pared 3 bases from V and 2 bases from J, leaving 7 bases between. The germline gives CDR1 SGHDN, CDR2 FVKESK. The CDR3 consists of 14 residues. Written as DNA, the CDR3 is TGTGCCAGCAGCCATTTGGGGACTAATGAAAAACTGTTTTTT. Translation: CASSHLGTNEKLFF. Looking up the rest from reference TRBV14 and TRBJ1-4 gives the full variable domain: EAGVTQFPSHSVIEKGQTVTLRCDPISGHDNLYWYRRVMGKEIKFLLHFVKESKQDESGMPNNRFLAERTGGTYSTLKVQPAELEDSGVYFCASSHLGTNEKLFFGSGTQLSVL.

The V gene is TRBV28, the J gene TRBJ2-3; a weak D match, TRBD1 (5 bases). The V end was cut by 1 base, the J end by 11 bases, with 25 bases between. The CDR3 loop spans 17 amino acids. Germline V gene lookup returns CDR1 MDHEN and CDR2 SYDVKM. The CDR3 bases are TGTGCCAGCAGTTTATTCCCCCGTCAAGGGGCCTCGGGTGGGCAGTATTTT. This sequence encodes CASSLFPRQGASGGQYF.

The rearrangement joins TRBV30 to TRBJ2-4; 9 bases align to TRBD1. Germline V gene data show CDR1 as GTSNPN and CDR2 as SVGIG (reference sequence). This CDR3 contains 14 residues. V lost 3 bases and J lost 3; bases outside the gene matches: 3. The DNA of the CDR3 is TGTGCCTGGAGGGTGACAGGGGGCAAAAACATTCAGTACTTC. Translation gives CAWRVTGGKNIQYF.

This clone showed up just a few times. The chain is built from TRBV6-8 and TRBJ1-1; D not certain. CDR1 and CDR2 (germline): MNHGY, SAAAGT. Trimming shortened V by 7 bases and J by 7 bases, and 19 bases separated the two germline ends. The CDR3 has 14 amino acids. In DNA form, the CDR3 reads TGTGCCAGCACGGTCGTAGGGCCCCTGGGTGAAGCTTTCTTT. It specifies CASTVVGPLGEAFF.

The chain has TRBV18 and TRBJ2-5, with 10 bases that match TRBD2. The CDR3 covers 17 residues. V lost 2 bases and J lost 5; bases outside the gene matches: 11. Germline loops: CDR1 KGHSH, CDR2 LQKENI. The CDR3 bases are TGTGCCAGCTCACCATTACCAGCGGGGGGGCGTGAGGAGACCCAGTACTTC. The encoded protein is CASSPLPAGGREETQYF. Based on the CDR3 plus reference TRBV18 and TRBJ2-5, the full variable domain is NAGVMQNPRHLVRRRGQEARLRCSPMKGHSHVYWYRQLPEEGLKFMVYLQKENIIDESGMPKERFSAEFPKEGPSILRIQQVVRGDSAAYFCASSPLPAGGREETQYFGPGTRLLVL.

The V and J genes are TRBV6-8 and TRBJ2-1, with a weak D call TRBD1 (6 bases). Germline CDR1 and CDR2: MNHGY and SAAAGT. The CDR3 spans 15 residues. V was pared by 1 base and J by 7 bases, with 14 bases between. The DNA of the CDR3 is TGTGCCAGCAGTTACTTATTCCAGGGGTTGAATGAGCAGTTCTTC. Residues: CASSYLFQGLNEQFF.

V and J are TRBV6-8 and TRBJ1-6, with a weak D call TRBD1 (6 bases). The CDR3 consists of 16 residues. Germline lookup yields CDR1 MNHGY and CDR2 SAAAGT. The germline V and J ends were trimmed by 6 bases and 7 bases, with 19 bases remaining between them. The CDR3 coding sequence is TGTGCCAGCAGCTCCGCCGGAGGGGGAGGCAATTCACCCCTCCACTTT. Amino acid sequence: CASSSAGGGGNSPLHF.

V gene TRBV28 combines with J gene TRBJ1-2; maybe TRBD1 (5 bases). Germline CDR1 reads MDHEN; CDR2 reads SYDVKM. The ends were cut back, 4 bases at V and 1 base at J, with 13 bases in the middle. This CDR3 contains 15 residues. This CDR3 reads CASSSGSENNYGYTF. The CDR3 DNA follows: TGTGCCAGCAGTTCAGGGTCGGAAAATAACTATGGCTACACCTTC.

The chain links TRBV5-1 to TRBJ1-1; D unclear. The length of the CDR3 is 15 residues. Trimming took 6 bases from V and 1 from J, leaving 16 bases between them. From germline, CDR1 is SGHRS and CDR2 YFSETQ. The CDR3 sequence: CASKPGLYGNTEAFF. CDR3 sequence (DNA): TGCGCCAGCAAGCCAGGCCTTTATGGGAACACTGAAGCTTTCTTT.

This clone was detected a few times. J is TRBJ1-3 and V is TRBV19; D gene ambiguous. Trimming removed 10 bases at V and 7 bases at J, with 14 bases between. Germline CDR1 and CDR2: LNHDA and SQIVND (reference sequence). The CDR3 is 12 residues long. The CDR3 nucleotides are TGTGCCACCGGCCTCGCGGGTAACACCATATATTTT. Encoded protein: CATGLAGNTIYF.

The gene calls are TRBV15 and TRBJ1-5, with D hard to call. The CDR3 covers 14 residues. Germline V lookup: CDR1 LNHNV, CDR2 YYDKDF (reference sequence). Trimming took off 1 base at V and 6 bases at J, with 10 bases between the two ends. The CDR3 coding sequence is TGTGCCACCAGCAGAGTAAGCTTGGTTCAGCCCCAGCATTTT. This codes for CATSRVSLVQPQHF.

This chain uses TRBV14 with TRBJ2-5; TRBD2 agrees at 11 bases. CDR3 length equals 15 residues. CDR1 and CDR2 (germline): SGHDN, FVKESK. The J segment lost 2 bases and the V segment lost 2 bases, leaving 1 base of the junction unmatched. DNA of the CDR3: TGTGCCAGCAGCCAACTAGCGGGGGGACAAGAGACCCAGTACTTC. The encoded protein is CASSQLAGGQETQYF. Supplemented by reference TRBV14 and TRBJ2-5, the full variable domain reads EAGVTQFPSHSVIEKGQTVTLRCDPISGHDNLYWYRRVMGKEIKFLLHFVKESKQDESGMPNNRFLAERTGGTYSTLKVQPAELEDSGVYFCASSQLAGGQETQYFGPGTRLLVL.

This clone is large within its sample. CDR3 sequence (DNA): TGTGCCACCAGCAGCTGGGGGGGCCGCACAGATACGCAGTATTTT. Translation gives CATSSWGGRTDTQYF. The chain is built from TRBV15 and TRBJ2-3; a possible D gene is TRBD2 (7 bases). This CDR3 comprises 15 residues. V lost 3 bases and J 1 base, leaving 11 bases between the germline ends. Germline CDR1 and CDR2: LNHNV and YYDKDF (reference sequence).

The chain is built from TRBV11-3 and TRBJ1-1, with unresolved D. The CDR3 is 14 residues long. Deletions cut 0 bases from V and 4 bases from J, with 9 bases between. Germline CDR1 is SGHNT and CDR2 is YENEEA. CDR3 loop: CASSLERDGTEAFF. The CDR3 DNA is TGTGCCAGCAGCTTAGAAAGAGACGGCACTGAAGCTTTCTTT.

The gene calls are TRBV29-1 and TRBJ2-1, with TRBD1 matching 10 bases. J lost 3 bases, V lost 8 bases, and 4 bases had no gene match. The CDR3 extends over 13 amino acids. The germline CDR1 and CDR2 sequences are SQVTM and ANQGSEA. The CDR3 bases are TGCAGCACCTGGACAGGGGGCTACAATGAGCAGTTCTTC. It yields the protein CSTWTGGYNEQFF.

This clone was detected only a few times. This chain links TRBV11-3 with TRBJ2-1, with D tentatively TRBD2 (6 bases). V gave up 1 base and J gave up 6 bases, with 13 bases separating them. Germline V CDR1 and CDR2: SGHNT, YENEEA. This CDR3 is built from 15 residues. This CDR3 is CASSLGGGVANEQFF. The CDR3 nucleotides are TGTGCCAGCAGCTTAGGGGGCGGGGTCGCCAATGAGCAGTTCTTC.

This chain joins TRBV19 and TRBJ2-7; D ambiguous. The CDR3 is 14 residues long. V was cut by 3 bases and J by 7 bases, with 16 bases left in between. Germline loops: CDR1 LNHDA, CDR2 SQIVND (reference sequence). The CDR3 DNA sequence: TGTGCCAGTAGTATGGGCCCAAATCCCCGTGAGCAGTACTTC. Translation: CASSMGPNPREQYF. The full variable domain, its missing parts supplied by reference TRBV19 and TRBJ2-7, is DGGITQSPKYLFRKEGQNVTLSCEQNLNHDAMYWYRQDPGQGLRLIYYSQIVNDFQKGDIAEGYSVSREKKESFPLTVTSAQKNPTAFYLCASSMGPNPREQYFGPGTRLTVT.

The rearrangement uses TRBV19 and TRBJ2-5; TRBD2 aligns across 11 bases. The trim removed 6 bases at V and 6 bases at J, leaving 18 bases unmatched. From germline, CDR1 is LNHDA and CDR2 SQIVND (reference sequence). The CDR3 loop spans 18 amino acids. In DNA, the CDR3 is TGTGCCAGTAGCCGCTCCACGGGGGCGTCTAGCGGGGGGAAGACCCAGTACTTC. Residues: CASSRSTGASSGGKTQYF.

The V and J genes are TRBV11-3 and TRBJ2-7, with 11 bases matching TRBD2. V trimming: 8 bases; J trimming: 4 bases; junction bases outside the gene matches: 10. The CDR3 runs to 15 residues. Germline-derived CDR1 and CDR2 are SGHNT and YENEEA. The CDR3 loop reads CASSRLAGGNYEQYF. The CDR3 region has the DNA TGTGCCAGCTCTCGGCTAGCGGGGGGTAATTACGAGCAGTACTTC.

This chain links TRBV6-8 with TRBJ1-5; TRBD1 is a possible D gene (5 bases). Per the germline V gene, CDR1 is MNHGY and CDR2 is SAAAGT. V lost 3 bases and J 3 bases, leaving 9 bases between the germline ends. This CDR3 contains 14 residues. For the CDR3, the DNA is TGTGCCAGCAGTTATAACAGGAACAATCAGCCCCAGCATTTT. This sequence encodes CASSYNRNNQPQHF.

CDR3 in amino acids: CASTPLLDGWNEQFF. CDR3 DNA: TGTGCCAGTACTCCCTTGTTGGATGGGTGGAATGAGCAGTTCTTC. The chain recombines TRBV19 with TRBJ2-1; D not resolved. There are 15 residues in the CDR3. Germline lookup yields CDR1 LNHDA and CDR2 SQIVND (reference sequence). V lost 7 bases, J lost 7 bases, and 20 bases lay in between.